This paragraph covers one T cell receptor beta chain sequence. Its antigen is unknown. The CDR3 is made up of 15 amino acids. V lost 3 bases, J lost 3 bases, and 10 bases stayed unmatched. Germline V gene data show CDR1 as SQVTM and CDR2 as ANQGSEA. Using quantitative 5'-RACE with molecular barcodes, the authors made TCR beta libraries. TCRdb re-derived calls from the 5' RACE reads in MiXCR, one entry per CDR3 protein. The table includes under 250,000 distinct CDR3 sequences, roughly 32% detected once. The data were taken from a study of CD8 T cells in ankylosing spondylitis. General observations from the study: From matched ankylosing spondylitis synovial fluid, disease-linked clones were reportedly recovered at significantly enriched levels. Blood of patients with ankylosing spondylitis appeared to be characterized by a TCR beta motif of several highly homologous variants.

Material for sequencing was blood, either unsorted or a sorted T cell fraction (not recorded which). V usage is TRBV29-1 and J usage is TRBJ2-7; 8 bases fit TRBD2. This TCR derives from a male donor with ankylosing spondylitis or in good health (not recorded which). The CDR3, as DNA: TGCAGCGTTGACGGGGGGGCTGGCTTTCACTACGAGCAGTACTTC. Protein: CSVDGGAGFHYEQYF.